This TCR beta chain was obtained from a study of blood T cell repertoires in COVID-19. About the study: There were acute and convalescent COVID-19 samples, and they came from the United States, Italy and Spain. Sources were T cells, B-cell-depleted T cells, or PBMCs; the material itself was cDNA or gDNA.

Per the authors' pipeline: Estimation of nucleated cell counts was performed using reference gene primer amplification. Here immunoSEQ multiplex PCR was the method, and the copy in TCRdb shows in-frame clones only, minus some. D and trimming were read from the DNA, whereas the V and J calls and clone size are those reported in that table. The profile shows roughly 68,000 clones, less than 85% of them singletons. This clone turned up a few times. This clonotype was obtained from a woman aged 80 or older with acute or convalescent COVID-19. The sample was peripheral blood.

CDR3 sequence: CASSYSWGDDIQYF. CDR3 sequence (DNA): TGTGCCAGCAGTTACTCATGGGGGGATGACATTCAGTACTTC. The chain is built from TRBV6-5 and TRBJ2-4; D perhaps matches TRBD2 (6 bases). V lost 0 bases and J lost 8, with 11 bases in between. CDR1 is MNHEY and CDR2 is SVGAGI in the germline V gene. CDR3 size: 14 residues.